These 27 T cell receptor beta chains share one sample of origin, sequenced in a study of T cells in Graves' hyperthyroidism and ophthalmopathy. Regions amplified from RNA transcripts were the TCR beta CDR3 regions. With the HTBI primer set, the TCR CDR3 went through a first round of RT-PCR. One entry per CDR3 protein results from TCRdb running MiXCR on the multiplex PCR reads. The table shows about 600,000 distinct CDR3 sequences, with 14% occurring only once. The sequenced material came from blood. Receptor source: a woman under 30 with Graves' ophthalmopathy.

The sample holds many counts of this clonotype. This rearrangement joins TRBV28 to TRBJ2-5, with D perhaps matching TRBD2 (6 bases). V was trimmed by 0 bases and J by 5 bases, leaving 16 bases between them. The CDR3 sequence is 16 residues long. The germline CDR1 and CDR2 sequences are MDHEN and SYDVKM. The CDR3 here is CASSLWGGRTTETQYF. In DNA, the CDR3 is TGTGCCAGCAGTTTATGGGGTGGGAGGACCACGGAGACCCAGTACTTC.

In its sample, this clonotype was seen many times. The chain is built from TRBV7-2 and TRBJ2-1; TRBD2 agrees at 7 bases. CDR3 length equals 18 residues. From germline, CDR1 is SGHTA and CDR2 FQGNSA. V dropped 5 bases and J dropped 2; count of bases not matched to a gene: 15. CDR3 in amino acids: CASSHSSGGPTPYNEQFF. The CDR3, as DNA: TGTGCCAGCAGCCATTCTAGCGGAGGGCCGACCCCCTACAATGAGCAGTTCTTC.

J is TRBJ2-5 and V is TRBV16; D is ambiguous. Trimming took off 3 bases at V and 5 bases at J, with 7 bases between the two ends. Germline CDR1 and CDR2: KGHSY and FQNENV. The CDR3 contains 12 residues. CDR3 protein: CASSHTQETQYF. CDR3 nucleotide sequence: TGTGCCAGCAGCCACACCCAGGAGACCCAGTACTTC.

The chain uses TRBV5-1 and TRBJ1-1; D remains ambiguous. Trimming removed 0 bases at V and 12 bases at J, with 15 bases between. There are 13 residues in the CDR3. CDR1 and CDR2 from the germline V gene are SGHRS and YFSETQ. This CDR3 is CASSLGSPGVTFF. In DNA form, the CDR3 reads TGCGCCAGCAGCTTGGGATCGCCCGGGGTGACTTTCTTT.

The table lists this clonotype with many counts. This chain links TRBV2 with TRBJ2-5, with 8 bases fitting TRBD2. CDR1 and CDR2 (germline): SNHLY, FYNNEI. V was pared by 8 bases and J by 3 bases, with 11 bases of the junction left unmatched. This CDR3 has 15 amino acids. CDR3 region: CASSRGGQVKETQYF. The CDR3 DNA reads TGTGCCAGCTCCCGGGGGGGGCAGGTAAAAGAGACCCAGTACTTC.

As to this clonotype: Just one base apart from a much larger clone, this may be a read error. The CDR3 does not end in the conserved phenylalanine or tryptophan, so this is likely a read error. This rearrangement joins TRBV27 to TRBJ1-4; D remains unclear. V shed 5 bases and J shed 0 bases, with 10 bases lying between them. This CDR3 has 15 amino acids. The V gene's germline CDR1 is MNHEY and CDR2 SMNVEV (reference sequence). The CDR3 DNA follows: TGTGCCAGCAGTCGCGTGTCTACAACTAATGAAAAACTGTTTCTT. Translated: CASSRVSTTNEKLFL.

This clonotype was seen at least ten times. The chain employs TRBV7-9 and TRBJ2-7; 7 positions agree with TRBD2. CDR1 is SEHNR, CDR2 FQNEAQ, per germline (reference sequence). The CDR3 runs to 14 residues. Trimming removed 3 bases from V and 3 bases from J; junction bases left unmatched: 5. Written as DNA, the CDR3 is TGTGCCAGCAGCTTTGGACTAGAGCGCTACGAGCAGTACTTC. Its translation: CASSFGLERYEQYF.

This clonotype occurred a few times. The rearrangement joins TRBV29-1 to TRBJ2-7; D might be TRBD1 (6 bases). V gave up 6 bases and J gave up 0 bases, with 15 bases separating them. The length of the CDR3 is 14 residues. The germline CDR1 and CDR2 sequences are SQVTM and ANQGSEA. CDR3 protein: CSVQGHLTSYEQYF. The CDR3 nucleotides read TGCAGCGTCCAGGGACATCTTACCTCCTACGAGCAGTACTTC.

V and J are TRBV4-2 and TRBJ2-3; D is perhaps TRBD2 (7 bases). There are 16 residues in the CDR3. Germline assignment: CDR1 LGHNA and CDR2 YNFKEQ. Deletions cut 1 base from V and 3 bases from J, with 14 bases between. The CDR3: CASSQVGGGRTDTQYF. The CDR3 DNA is TGTGCCAGCAGCCAAGTCGGGGGCGGGAGAACAGATACGCAGTATTTT.

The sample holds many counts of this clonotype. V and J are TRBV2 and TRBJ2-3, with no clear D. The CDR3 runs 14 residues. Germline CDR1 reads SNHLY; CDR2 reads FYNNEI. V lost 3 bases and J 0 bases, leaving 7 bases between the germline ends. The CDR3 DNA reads TGTGCCAGCAGTGACAGGATTAGCACAGATACGCAGTATTTT. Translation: CASSDRISTDTQYF.

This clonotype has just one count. DNA of the CDR3: TGTGCCAGCAACCTGGGGGCGCGAGGAGAGACCCAGTACTTC. Amino acid sequence: CASNLGARGETQYF. The chain joins TRBV2 to TRBJ2-5; tentative D call: TRBD1 (6 bases). Germline CDR1 and CDR2: SNHLY and FYNNEI. The CDR3 spans 14 residues. V lost 7 bases to trimming and J lost 4 bases, with 16 bases between them.

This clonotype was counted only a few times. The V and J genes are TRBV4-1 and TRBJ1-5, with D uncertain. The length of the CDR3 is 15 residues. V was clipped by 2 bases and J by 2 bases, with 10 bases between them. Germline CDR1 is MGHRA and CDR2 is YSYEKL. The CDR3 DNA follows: TGCGCCAGCAGCCAATCCCACCCCGGCAATCAGCCCCAGCATTTT. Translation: CASSQSHPGNQPQHF.

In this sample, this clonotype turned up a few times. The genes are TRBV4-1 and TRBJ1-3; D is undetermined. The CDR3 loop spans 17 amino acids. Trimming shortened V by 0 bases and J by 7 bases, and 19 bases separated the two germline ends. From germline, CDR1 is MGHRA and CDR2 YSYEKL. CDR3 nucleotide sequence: TGCGCCAGCAGCCAAGATATCGACCGGGCCTGGAGGAACACCATATATTTT. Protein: CASSQDIDRAWRNTIYF.

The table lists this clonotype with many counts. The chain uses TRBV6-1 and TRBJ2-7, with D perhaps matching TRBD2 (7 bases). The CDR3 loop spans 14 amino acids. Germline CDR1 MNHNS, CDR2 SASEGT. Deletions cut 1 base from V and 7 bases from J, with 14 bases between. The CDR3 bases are TGTGCCAGCAGTGAAGGGGGGGGGCGTGCGGAGCAGTACTTC. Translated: CASSEGGGRAEQYF.

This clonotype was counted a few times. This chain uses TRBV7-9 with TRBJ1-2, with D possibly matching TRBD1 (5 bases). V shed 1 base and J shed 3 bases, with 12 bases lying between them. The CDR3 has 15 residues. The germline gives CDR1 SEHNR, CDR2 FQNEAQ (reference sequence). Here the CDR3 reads CASSLVRGSHYGYTF. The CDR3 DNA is TGTGCCAGCAGCTTAGTGAGGGGATCCCACTATGGCTACACCTTC.

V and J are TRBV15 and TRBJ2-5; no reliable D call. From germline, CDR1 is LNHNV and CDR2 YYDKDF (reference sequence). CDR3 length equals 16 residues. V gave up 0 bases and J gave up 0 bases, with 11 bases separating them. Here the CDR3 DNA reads TGTGCCACCAGCAGAGATGCAACAGCTAACCAAGAGACCCAGTACTTC. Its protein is CATSRDATANQETQYF. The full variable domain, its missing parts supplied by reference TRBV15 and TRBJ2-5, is DAMVIQNPRYQVTQFGKPVTLSCSQTLNHNVMYWYQQKSSQAPKLLFHYYDKDFNNEADTPDNFQSRRPNTSFCFLDIRSPGLGDTAMYLCATSRDATANQETQYFGPGTRLLVL.

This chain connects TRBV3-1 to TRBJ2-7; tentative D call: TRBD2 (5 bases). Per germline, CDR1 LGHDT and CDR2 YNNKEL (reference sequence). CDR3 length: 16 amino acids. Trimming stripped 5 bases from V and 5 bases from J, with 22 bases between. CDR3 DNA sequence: TGTGCCAGCAGCTTAGATGGGAGACTCCGTTATGACGAGCAGTACTTC. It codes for CASSLDGRLRYDEQYF.

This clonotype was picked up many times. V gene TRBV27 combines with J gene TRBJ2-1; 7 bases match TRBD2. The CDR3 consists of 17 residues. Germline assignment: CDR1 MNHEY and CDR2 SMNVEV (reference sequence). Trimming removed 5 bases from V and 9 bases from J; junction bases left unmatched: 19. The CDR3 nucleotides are TGTGCCAGCAGTCCCGAATGGGCGGGAGCCGCCTTCGGTGAGCAGTTCTTC. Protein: CASSPEWAGAAFGEQFF.

CDR3 sequence reads: CASSRAQMETQYF. CDR3 DNA sequence: TGTGCCAGTAGTAGGGCTCAGATGGAGACCCAGTACTTC. J is TRBJ2-5 and V is TRBV19; D remains ambiguous. V shed 4 bases and J shed 5 bases, with 11 bases lying between them. Looked up from germline, CDR1 is LNHDA and CDR2 is SQIVND (reference sequence). The CDR3 is 13 amino acids.

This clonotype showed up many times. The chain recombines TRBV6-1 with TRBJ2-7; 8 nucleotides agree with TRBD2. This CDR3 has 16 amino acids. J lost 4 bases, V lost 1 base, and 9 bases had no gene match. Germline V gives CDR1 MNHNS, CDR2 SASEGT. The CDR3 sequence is CASSEEELAEYYEQYF. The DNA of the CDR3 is TGTGCCAGCAGTGAAGAGGAACTAGCGGAGTATTACGAGCAGTACTTC.

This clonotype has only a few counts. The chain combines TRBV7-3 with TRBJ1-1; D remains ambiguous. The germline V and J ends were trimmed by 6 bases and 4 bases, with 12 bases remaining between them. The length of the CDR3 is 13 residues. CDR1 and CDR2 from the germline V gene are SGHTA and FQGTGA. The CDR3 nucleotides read TGTGCCAGCAGTTCATATGGGTCCACTGAAGCTTTCTTT. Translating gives CASSSYGSTEAFF.

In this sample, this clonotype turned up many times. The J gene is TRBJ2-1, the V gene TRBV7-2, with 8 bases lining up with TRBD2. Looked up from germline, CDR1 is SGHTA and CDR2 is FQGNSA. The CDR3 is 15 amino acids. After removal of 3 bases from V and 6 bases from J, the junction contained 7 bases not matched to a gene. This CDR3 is CASSLAVAGGNEQFF. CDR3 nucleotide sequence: TGTGCCAGCAGCTTGGCCGTGGCGGGGGGCAATGAGCAGTTCTTC. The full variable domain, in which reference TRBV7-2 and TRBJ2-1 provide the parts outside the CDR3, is GAGVSQSPSNKVTEKGKDVELRCDPISGHTALYWYRQSLGQGLEFLIYFQGNSAPDKSGLPSDRFSAERTGGSVSTLTIQRTQQEDSAVYLCASSLAVAGGNEQFFGPGTRLTVL.

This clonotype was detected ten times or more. Here the CDR3 DNA reads TGTGCCAGCTCACCCCGGGAAGATGAGCAGTTCTTC. Its protein is CASSPREDEQFF. This rearrangement joins TRBV18 to TRBJ2-1; D possibly corresponds to TRBD2 (5 bases). The germline CDR1 and CDR2 sequences are KGHSH and LQKENI. The CDR3 covers 12 residues. The ends were cut back, 3 bases at V and 8 bases at J, with 8 bases in the middle.

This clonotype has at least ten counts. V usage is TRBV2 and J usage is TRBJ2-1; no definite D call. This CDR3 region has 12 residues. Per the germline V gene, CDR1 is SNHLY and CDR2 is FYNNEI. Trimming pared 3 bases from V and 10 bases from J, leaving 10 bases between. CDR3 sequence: CASSDRLSEQFF. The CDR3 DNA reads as TGTGCCAGCAGTGACCGACTGAGCGAGCAGTTCTTC.

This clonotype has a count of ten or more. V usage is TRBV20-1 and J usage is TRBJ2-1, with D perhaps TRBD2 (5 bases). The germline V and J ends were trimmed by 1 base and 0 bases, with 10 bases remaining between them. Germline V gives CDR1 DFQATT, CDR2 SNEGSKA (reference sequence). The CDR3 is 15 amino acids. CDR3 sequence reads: CSARGTGISYNEQFF. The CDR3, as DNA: TGCAGTGCTAGAGGTACGGGGATCTCCTACAATGAGCAGTTCTTC.

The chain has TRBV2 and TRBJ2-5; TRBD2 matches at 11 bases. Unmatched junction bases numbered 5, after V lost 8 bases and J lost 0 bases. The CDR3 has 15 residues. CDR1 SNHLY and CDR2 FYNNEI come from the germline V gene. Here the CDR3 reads CASAPGLADQETQYF. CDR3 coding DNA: TGTGCCAGCGCACCGGGACTAGCGGACCAAGAGACCCAGTACTTC.

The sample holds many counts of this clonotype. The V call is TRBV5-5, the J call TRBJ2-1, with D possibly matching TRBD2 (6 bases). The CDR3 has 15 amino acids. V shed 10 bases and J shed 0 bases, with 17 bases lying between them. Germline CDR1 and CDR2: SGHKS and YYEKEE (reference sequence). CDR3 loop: CASMAGPSSYNEQFF. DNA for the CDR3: TGTGCCTCCATGGCGGGACCGAGCTCCTACAATGAGCAGTTCTTC.